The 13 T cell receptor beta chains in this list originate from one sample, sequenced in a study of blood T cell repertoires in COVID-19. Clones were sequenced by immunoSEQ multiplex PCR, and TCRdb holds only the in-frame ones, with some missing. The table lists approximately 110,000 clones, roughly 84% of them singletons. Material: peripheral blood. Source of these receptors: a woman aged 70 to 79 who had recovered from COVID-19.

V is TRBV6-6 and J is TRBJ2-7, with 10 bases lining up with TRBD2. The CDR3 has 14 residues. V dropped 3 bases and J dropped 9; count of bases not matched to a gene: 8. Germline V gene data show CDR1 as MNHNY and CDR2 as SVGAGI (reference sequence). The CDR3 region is CASSYVTSGAAQYF. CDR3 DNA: TGTGCCAGCAGTTATGTTACTAGCGGGGCTGCGCAGTACTTC.

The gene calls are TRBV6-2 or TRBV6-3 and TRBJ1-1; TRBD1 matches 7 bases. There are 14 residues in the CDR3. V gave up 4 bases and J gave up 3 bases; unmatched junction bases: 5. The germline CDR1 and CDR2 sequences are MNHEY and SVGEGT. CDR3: CASSFDRAHTEAFF. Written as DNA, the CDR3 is TGTGCCAGCAGTTTCGACAGGGCTCACACTGAAGCTTTCTTT.

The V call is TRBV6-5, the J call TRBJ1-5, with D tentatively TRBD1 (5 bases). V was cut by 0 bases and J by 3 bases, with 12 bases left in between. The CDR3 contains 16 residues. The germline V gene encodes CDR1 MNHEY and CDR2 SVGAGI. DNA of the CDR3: TGTGCCAGCAGTTACTCAGGGGTAGGGTACAATCAGCCCCAGCATTTT. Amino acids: CASSYSGVGYNQPQHF.

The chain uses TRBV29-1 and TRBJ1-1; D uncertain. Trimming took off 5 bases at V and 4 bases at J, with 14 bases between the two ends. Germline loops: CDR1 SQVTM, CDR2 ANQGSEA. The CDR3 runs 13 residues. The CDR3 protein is CSVLGRISTEAFF. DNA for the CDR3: TGCAGCGTTTTGGGCAGGATAAGCACTGAAGCTTTCTTT.

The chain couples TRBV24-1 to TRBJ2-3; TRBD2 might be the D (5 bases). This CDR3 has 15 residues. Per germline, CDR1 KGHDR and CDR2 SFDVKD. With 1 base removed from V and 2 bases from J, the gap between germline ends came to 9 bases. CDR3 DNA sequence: TGTGCCACCAGTGATTTCGAGGGAGACACAGATACGCAGTATTTT. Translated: CATSDFEGDTDTQYF.

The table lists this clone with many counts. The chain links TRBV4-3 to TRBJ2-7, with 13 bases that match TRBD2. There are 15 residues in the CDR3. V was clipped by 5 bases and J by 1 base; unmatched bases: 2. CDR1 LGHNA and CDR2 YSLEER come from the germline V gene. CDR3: CASSVGLAGSYEQYF. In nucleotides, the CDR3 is TGCGCCAGCAGCGTGGGACTAGCGGGGTCCTACGAGCAGTACTTC.

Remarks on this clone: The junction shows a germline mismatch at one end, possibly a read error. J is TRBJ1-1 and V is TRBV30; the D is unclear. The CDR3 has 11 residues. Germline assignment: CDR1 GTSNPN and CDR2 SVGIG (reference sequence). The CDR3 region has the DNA TGTGCCTGGAGTGAGAACAGTGAAGCTTTCTTT. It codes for CAWSENSEAFF.

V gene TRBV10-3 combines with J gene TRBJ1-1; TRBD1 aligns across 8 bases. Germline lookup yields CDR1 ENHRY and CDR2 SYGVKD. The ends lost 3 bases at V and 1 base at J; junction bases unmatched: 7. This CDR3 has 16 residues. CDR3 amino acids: CAISDRRTGPNTEAFF. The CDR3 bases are TGTGCCATCAGTGACCGGCGGACAGGGCCGAACACTGAAGCTTTCTTT.

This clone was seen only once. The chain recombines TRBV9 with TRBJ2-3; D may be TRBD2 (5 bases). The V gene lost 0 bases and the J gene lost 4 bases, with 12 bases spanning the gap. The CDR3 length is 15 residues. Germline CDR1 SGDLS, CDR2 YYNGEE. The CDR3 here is CASSVVAYGADTQYF. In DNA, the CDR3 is TGTGCCAGCAGCGTAGTGGCCTACGGGGCAGATACGCAGTATTTT.

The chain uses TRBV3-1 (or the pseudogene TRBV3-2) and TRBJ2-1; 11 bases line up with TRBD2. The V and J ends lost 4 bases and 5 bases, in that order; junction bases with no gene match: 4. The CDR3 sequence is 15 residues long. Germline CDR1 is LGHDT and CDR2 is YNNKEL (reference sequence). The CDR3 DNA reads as TGTGCCAGCAGCCCGAGACTAGCGGGGAACAATGAGCAGTTCTTC. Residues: CASSPRLAGNNEQFF.

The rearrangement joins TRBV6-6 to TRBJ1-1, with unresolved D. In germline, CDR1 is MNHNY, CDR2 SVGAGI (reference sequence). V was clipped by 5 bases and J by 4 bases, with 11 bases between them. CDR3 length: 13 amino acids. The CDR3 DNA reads TGTGCCAGCAGTCCCCTCCGGAGCACTGAAGCTTTCTTT. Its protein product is CASSPLRSTEAFF.

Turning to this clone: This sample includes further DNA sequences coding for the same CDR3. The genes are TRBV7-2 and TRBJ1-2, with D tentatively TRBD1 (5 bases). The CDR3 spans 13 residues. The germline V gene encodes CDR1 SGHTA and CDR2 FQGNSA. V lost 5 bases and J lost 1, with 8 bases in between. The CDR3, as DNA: TGTGCCAGCAGCCCCCAGGGTAACTATGGCTACACCTTC. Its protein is CASSPQGNYGYTF.

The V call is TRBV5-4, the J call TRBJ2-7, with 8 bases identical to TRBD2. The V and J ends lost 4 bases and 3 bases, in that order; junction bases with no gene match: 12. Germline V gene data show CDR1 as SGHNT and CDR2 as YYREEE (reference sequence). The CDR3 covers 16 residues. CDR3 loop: CASSASPGGPSYEQYF. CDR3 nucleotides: TGTGCCAGCAGCGCCTCCCCGGGGGGGCCAAGCTACGAGCAGTACTTC.